Listed below are T cell receptor beta chains from one sample, sequenced in a study of cytomegalovirus exposure and HLA in healthy donors. Here immunoSEQ multiplex PCR was the method, and the copy in TCRdb shows in-frame clones only, minus some. The sample records around 200,000 clones, 84% being singletons. Sequencing was carried out using PBMCs. Receptors were obtained from a girl aged 2 to 9 in good health and CMV-seropositive. Each CDR3 is given with its conserved first and last residue. The D gene is left open where the match is weak. Not every row has a clone size; where given, it reads once, few, many or a size class.

.	TRBJ1-3	.	TRBV2	CASRKSLADTGNTIYF	TGTGCCAGCAGGAAGTCTCTGGCCGATACTGGAAACACCATATATTTT
.	TRBJ2-1	.	TRBV5-1	CASGGLGSSSYNEQFF	TGCGCCAGCGGAGGTTTAGGCTCAAGTAGCTACAATGAGCAGTTCTTC
.	TRBJ1-5	.	TRBV27	CASSPVGGRTNQPRHF	TGTGCCAGCAGTCCAGTCGGAGGTAGGACCAATCAGCCCCGGCATTTT
TRBD2	TRBJ2-3	once	TRBV7-3	CASSQGLAGGGDTQYF	TGTGCCAGCAGCCAAGGACTAGCGGGGGGTGGTGATACGCAGTATTTT
TRBD2	TRBJ2-1	.	TRBV30	CAWSSSTSGSYNEQFF	TGTGCCTGGAGTTCATCGACTAGCGGTTCCTACAATGAGCAGTTCTTC
.	TRBJ2-7	.	TRBV6-1	CASSEAPTGPYEQYF	TGTGCCAGCAGTGAAGCCCCTACAGGGCCCTACGAGCAGTACTTC
.	TRBJ1-2	few	TRBV6-5	CASSSLPRRSHQTF	TGTGCCAGCAGTTCCCTCCCGAGGCGTTCCCATCAAACCTTC
TRBD1	TRBJ2-7	.	TRBV2	CASSEGTGCEQYF	TGTGCCAGCAGTGAAGGGACAGGGTGCGAGCAGTACTTC
TRBD1	TRBJ2-1	once	TRBV11-3	CASSLDDRGNEQFF	TGTGCCAGCAGCTTAGACGACAGGGGCAATGAGCAGTTCTTC
TRBD2	TRBJ2-7	.	TRBV25-1	CASSEEYLAGVHLYEQYF	TGTGCCAGCAGTGAGGAGTACCTAGCGGGGGTGCACTTATACGAGCAGTACTTC
.	TRBJ1-2	.	TRBV11-2	CASSDTGNPYGYTF	TGTGCCAGCAGCGACACGGGAAACCCCTATGGCTACACCTTC
.	TRBJ2-5	.	TRBV19	CASSVDSQETQYF	TGTGCCAGTAGTGTGGACAGTCAAGAGACCCAGTACTTC
TRBD1	TRBJ1-6	.	TRBV27	CASTTGSSYNSPLHF	TGTGCCAGCACGACAGGGAGCTCCTATAATTCACCCCTCCACTTT
.	TRBJ1-5	.	TRBV30	CAWSVQIDQPQHF	TGTGCCTGGAGTGTACAGATCGATCAGCCCCAGCATTTT
TRBD2	TRBJ2-1	few	TRBV5-1	CASSLGSTGTSGNEQFF	TGCGCCAGCAGCTTGGGGAGTACCGGGACTAGCGGTAATGAGCAGTTCTTC
.	TRBJ2-1	few	TRBV7-2	CASSIAADFSYLSYEQFF	TGTGCCAGCAGCATAGCTGCGGACTTTAGCTACCTTAGCTATGAGCAGTTCTTC
.	TRBJ1-2	.	TRBV5-4	CASSSRGQLGEGYPF	TGTGCCAGCAGCTCAAGAGGACAGCTAGGCGAGGGCTACCCCTTC
TRBD1	TRBJ1-1	.	TRBV28	CASQTGHTEAFF	TGTGCCTCACAGACAGGGCACACTGAAGCTTTCTTT
.	TRBJ1-5	.	TRBV5-5	CASSPTTPDRSNQPQHF	TGTGCCAGCAGCCCGACCACTCCAGACAGAAGCAATCAGCCCCAGCATTTT
.	TRBJ1-1	.	TRBV30	CAWSVGQHTEAFF	TGTGCCTGGAGTGTAGGACAGCACACTGAAGCTTTCTTT
.	TRBJ2-1	.	TRBV4-1	CASSQLGVIHNEQFF	TGCGCCAGCAGCCAACTAGGAGTAATCCACAATGAGCAGTTCTTC
.	TRBJ2-3	.	TRBV7-2	CASSFSADTQYF	TGTGCCAGCAGCTTCTCGGCAGATACGCAGTATTTT
TRBD1	TRBJ2-7	.	TRBV11-1	CASSSGQGYEQYF	TGTGCCAGCAGCTCGGGACAGGGATACGAGCAGTACTTC
TRBD1	TRBJ1-1	.	TRBV6-6	CASSYSIRGAEGAFF	TGTGCCAGCAGTTACTCGATCAGGGGGGCGGAGGGAGCTTTCTTT
TRBD2	TRBJ2-7	medium-sized	TRBV4-1	CASGAGVGSYEQYF	TGCGCCAGCGGGGCGGGGGTGGGGTCCTACGAGCAGTACTTC
.	TRBJ1-1	.	TRBV9	CASSAVGASSTEAFF	TGTGCCAGCAGCGCCGTGGGGGCCTCGAGCACTGAAGCTTTCTTT
TRBD2	TRBJ2-7	.	TRBV10-3	CAISELAGKAYEQYF	TGTGCCATCAGTGAGTTAGCGGGAAAAGCCTACGAGCAGTACTTC
TRBD1	TRBJ2-3	once	TRBV19	CASSGTGVSTDTQYF	TGTGCCAGTAGCGGAACAGGGGTTAGCACAGATACGCAGTATTTT
.	TRBJ2-1	.	TRBV29-1	CSVEGLEAHNEQFF	TGCAGCGTTGAGGGGCTAGAGGCCCACAATGAGCAGTTCTTC
TRBD2	TRBJ2-4	once	TRBV10-3	CATGTSENIQYF	TGTGCCACCGGGACTAGCGAAAACATTCAGTACTTC
.	TRBJ1-1	few	TRBV6-1	CASSGLGLRSTEAFF	TGTGCCAGCAGCGGCCTTGGTCTAAGGAGTACTGAAGCTTTCTTT
.	TRBJ2-7	.	TRBV30	CAWRRGTFYEQYF	TGTGCCTGGAGACGGGGGACGTTTTACGAGCAGTACTTC
.	TRBJ2-2	once	TRBV6-1	CASTPTKNTGELFF	TGTGCCAGCACGCCAACAAAGAACACCGGGGAGCTGTTTTTT
TRBD1	TRBJ1-3	.	TRBV28	CASSFPQTGISGNTIYF	TGTGCCAGCAGTTTTCCCCAGACAGGGATCTCTGGAAACACCATATATTTT
TRBD1	TRBJ1-1	.	TRBV6-4	CASSDSREQGASEAFF	TGTGCCAGCAGTGACTCGAGAGAACAGGGGGCTTCTGAAGCTTTCTTT
.	TRBJ2-7	few	TRBV4-2	CASSQDHSYEQYF	TGTGCCAGCAGCCAAGATCATTCATACGAGCAGTACTTC
TRBD2	TRBJ2-1	.	TRBV9	CASSVRTSGGEQFF	TGTGCCAGCAGCGTCAGGACTAGCGGAGGTGAGCAGTTCTTC
.	TRBJ2-7	.	TRBV4-1	CASSQSGAYEQYF	TGCGCCAGCAGCCAGTCGGGGGCCTACGAGCAGTACTTC
.	TRBJ1-2	.	TRBV6-5	CASSSGRGNYGYTF	TGTGCCAGCAGTTCCGGCAGGGGAAACTATGGCTACACCTTC
TRBD1	TRBJ2-7	.	TRBV5-6	CASSLGGQGAGGTYEQYF	TGTGCCAGCAGCTTGGGGGGACAGGGGGCTGGAGGGACCTACGAGCAGTACTTC
.	TRBJ2-3	once	TRBV9	CASSGGGYTDTQYF	TGTGCCAGCAGCGGCGGGGGCTACACAGATACGCAGTATTTT
TRBD1	TRBJ2-7	once	TRBV2	CASRGWDRVTYEQYF	TGTGCCAGCAGGGGGTGGGACAGGGTCACCTACGAGCAGTACTTC
.	TRBJ1-1	.	TRBV7-3	CASSPQGGDTEAFF	TGTGCCAGCAGCCCACAAGGGGGGGACACTGAAGCTTTCTTT
.	TRBJ1-1	.	TRBV20-1	CSARKEREAFF	TGCAGTGCTAGGAAAGAGAGGGAAGCTTTCTTT
TRBD1	TRBJ2-7	.	TRBV27	CASSLKTGDYEQYF	TGTGCCAGCAGTTTAAAAACAGGGGATTACGAGCAGTACTTC
.	TRBJ2-7	.	TRBV2	CASSEVVADRYF	TGTGCCAGCAGTGAAGTCGTGGCGGATCGGTACTTC
TRBD1	TRBJ1-5	.	TRBV2	CASSEFRAQGRQPQHF	TGTGCCAGCAGTGAATTTAGGGCACAGGGGAGGCAGCCCCAGCATTTT
TRBD1	TRBJ1-4	few	TRBV5-1	CASSQDRGREKLFF	TGCGCCAGCAGCCAAGACAGGGGTCGTGAAAAACTGTTTTTT
TRBD1	TRBJ1-2	.	TRBV28	CASTRQGFTNYGYTF	TGTGCCAGCACCCGACAGGGGTTCACTAACTATGGCTACACCTTC
TRBD2	TRBJ2-2	.	TRBV5-1	CASSFTPLTSGGRDSGELFF	TGCGCCAGCAGCTTTACCCCCTTGACTAGCGGGGGTCGGGACTCCGGGGAGCTGTTTTTT
.	TRBJ1-1	once	TRBV18	CASSPLDRTEWTEAFF	TGTGCCAGCTCGCCACTTGACAGGACTGAATGGACTGAAGCTTTCTTT
TRBD1	TRBJ2-5	few	TRBV28	CASSLYRGLGTQYF	TGTGCCAGCAGCCTCTACAGGGGGCTGGGGACCCAGTACTTC
.	TRBJ2-7	once	TRBV7-6	CASSLNFGLPYEQYF	TGTGCCAGCAGCTTAAACTTCGGACTTCCCTACGAGCAGTACTTC
.	TRBJ1-1	.	TRBV19	CASEPRGYTEAFF	TGTGCCAGTGAACCCCGGGGGTACACTGAAGCTTTCTTT
.	TRBJ1-1	.	TRBV2	CASSVYPAGHLNTEAFF	TGTGCCAGCAGTGTTTACCCTGCTGGGCACCTGAACACTGAAGCTTTCTTT
.	TRBJ1-3	.	TRBV18	CASSRPGTDRNTIYF	TGTGCCAGCTCACGCCCAGGAACAGATCGAAACACCATATATTTT
.	TRBJ2-7	.	TRBV2	CASNPGGEQYF	TGTGCCAGCAATCCAGGGGGGGAGCAGTACTTC
.	TRBJ1-1	.	TRBV30	CAWEGTGQNGMNTEAFF	TGTGCCTGGGAAGGGACTGGCCAGAATGGGATGAACACTGAAGCTTTCTTT
TRBD1	TRBJ2-5	.	TRBV7-3	CASSPTGTGKETQYF	TGTGCCAGCAGCCCTACCGGGACAGGGAAAGAGACCCAGTACTTC
.	TRBJ2-1	.	TRBV6-1	CASTTDSNSYNEQFF	TGTGCCAGCACTACGGACTCCAATTCCTACAATGAGCAGTTCTTC